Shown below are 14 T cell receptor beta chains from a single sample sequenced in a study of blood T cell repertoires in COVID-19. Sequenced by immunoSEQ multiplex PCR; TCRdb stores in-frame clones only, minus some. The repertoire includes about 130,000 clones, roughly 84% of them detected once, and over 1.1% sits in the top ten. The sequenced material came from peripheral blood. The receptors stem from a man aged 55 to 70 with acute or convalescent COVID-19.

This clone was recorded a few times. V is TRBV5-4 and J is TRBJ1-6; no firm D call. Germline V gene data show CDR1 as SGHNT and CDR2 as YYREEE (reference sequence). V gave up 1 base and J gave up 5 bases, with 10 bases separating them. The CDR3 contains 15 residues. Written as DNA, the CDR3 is TGTGCCAGCAGCTTGTTGCGGACTAATAATTCACCCCTCCACTTT. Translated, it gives CASSLLRTNNSPLHF.

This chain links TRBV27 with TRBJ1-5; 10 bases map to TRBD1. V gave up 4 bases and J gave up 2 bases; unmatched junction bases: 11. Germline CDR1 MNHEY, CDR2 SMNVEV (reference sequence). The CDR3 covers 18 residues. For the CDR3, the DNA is TGTGCCAGCAGTTCGGGACAGGGGCAAGGCTGGGGCAATCAGCCCCAGCATTTT. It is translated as CASSSGQGQGWGNQPQHF.

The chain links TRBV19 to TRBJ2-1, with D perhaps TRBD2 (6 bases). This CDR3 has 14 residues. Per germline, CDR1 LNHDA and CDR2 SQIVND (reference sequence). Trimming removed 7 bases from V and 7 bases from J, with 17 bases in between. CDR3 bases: TGTGCCAGTACTATTCCGGGACTCAAAAATGAGCAGTTCTTC. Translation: CASTIPGLKNEQFF.

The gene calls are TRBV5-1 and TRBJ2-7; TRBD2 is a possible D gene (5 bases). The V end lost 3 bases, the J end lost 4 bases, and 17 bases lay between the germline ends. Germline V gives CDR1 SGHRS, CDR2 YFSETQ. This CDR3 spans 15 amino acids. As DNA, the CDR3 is TGCGCCAGCAGCTCGGACGTGTTGGGAGAGTACGAGCAGTACTTC. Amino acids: CASSSDVLGEYEQYF.

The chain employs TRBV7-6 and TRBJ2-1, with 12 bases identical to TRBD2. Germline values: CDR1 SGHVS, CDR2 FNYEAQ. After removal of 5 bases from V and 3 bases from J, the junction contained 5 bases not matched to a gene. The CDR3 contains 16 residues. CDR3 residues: CASSPRTSGVYNEQFF. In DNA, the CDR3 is TGTGCCAGCAGCCCCAGGACTAGCGGGGTCTACAATGAGCAGTTCTTC.

CDR3 region: CASSLGRGNTEAFF. The CDR3 DNA follows: TGTGCCAGCTCCCTGGGGAGAGGGAACACTGAAGCTTTCTTT. V gene TRBV7-9 combines with J gene TRBJ1-1; D is uncertain. Germline V gene sequence: CDR1 SEHNR, CDR2 FQNEAQ (reference sequence). The CDR3 consists of 14 residues. Trimming took off 8 bases at V and 1 base at J, with 14 bases between the two ends.

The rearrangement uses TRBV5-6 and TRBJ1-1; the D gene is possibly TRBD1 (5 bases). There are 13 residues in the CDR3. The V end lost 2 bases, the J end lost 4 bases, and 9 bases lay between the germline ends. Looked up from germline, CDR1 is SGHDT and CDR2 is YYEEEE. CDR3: CASSLSGITEAFF. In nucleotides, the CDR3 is TGTGCCAGCAGCTTATCAGGGATCACTGAAGCTTTCTTT.

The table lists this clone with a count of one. The CDR3 nucleotides are TGTGCCAGCCGCTTAGACAGGGGACGCGATCCCGGGACTAGCGAACAAAGCACAGATACGCAGTATTTT. Translating gives CASRLDRGRDPGTSEQSTDTQYF. The chain employs TRBV21-1 and TRBJ2-3; the DNA was not compared with TRBD2, the D call given in the table. TRBV21-1 is shown as a pseudogene. This CDR3 is built from 23 residues.

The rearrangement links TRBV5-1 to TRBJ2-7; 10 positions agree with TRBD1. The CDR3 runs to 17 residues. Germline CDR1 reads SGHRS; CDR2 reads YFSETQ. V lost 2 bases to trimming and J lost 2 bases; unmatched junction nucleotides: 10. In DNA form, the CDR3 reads TGCGCCAGCAGCTTAACTCCCCCGGGACAGGGGACCTACGAGCAGTACTTC. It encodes CASSLTPPGQGTYEQYF.

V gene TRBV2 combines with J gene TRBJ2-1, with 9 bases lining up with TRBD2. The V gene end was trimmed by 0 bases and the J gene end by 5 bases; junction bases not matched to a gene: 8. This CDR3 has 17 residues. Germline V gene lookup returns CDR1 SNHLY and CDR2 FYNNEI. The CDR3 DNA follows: TGTGCCAGCAGTGAAGCGCTCTTAGCGGGAGCCGACAATGAGCAGTTCTTC. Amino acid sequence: CASSEALLAGADNEQFF. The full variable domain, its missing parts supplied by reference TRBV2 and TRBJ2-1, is EPEVTQTPSHQVTQMGQEVILRCVPISNHLYFYWYRQILGQKVEFLVSFYNNEISEKSEIFDDQFSVERPDGSNFTLKIRSTKLEDSAMYFCASSEALLAGADNEQFFGPGTRLTVL.

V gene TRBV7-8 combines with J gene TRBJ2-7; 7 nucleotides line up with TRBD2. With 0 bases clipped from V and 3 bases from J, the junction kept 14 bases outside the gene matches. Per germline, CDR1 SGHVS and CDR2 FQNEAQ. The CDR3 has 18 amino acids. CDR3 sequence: CASSLAGWEGPRFYEQYF. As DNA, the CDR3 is TGTGCCAGCAGCTTAGCGGGTTGGGAGGGGCCGCGTTTCTACGAGCAGTACTTC.

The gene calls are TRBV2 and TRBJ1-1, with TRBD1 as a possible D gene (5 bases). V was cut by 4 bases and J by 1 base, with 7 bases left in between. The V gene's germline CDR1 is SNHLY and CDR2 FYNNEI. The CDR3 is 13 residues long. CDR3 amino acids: CASSGTPNTEAFF. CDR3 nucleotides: TGTGCCAGCAGTGGGACACCGAACACTGAAGCTTTCTTT.

The CDR3 nucleotides read TGTGCCAGCAGTTTTCAGGTTGAGACCCAGTACTTC. Protein product: CASSFQVETQYF. J is TRBJ2-5 and V is TRBV12-3 or TRBV12-4; D gene ambiguous. CDR3 length: 12 residues. V lost 3 bases to trimming and J lost 5 bases, with 7 bases between them.

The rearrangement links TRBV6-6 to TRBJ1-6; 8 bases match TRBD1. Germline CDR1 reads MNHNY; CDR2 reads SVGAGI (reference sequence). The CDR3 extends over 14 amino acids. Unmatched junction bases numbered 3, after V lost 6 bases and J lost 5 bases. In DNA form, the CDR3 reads TGTGCCAGCAGCTCGGGACAGGATAATTCACCCCTCCACTTT. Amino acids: CASSSGQDNSPLHF.